This record concerns one TCR beta chain sequence. No antigen is known for it. The data are from a study of OX40 agonist ivuxolimab in advanced cancers. Study-level findings and limits: CD4+ and CD8+ blood T cells expanded clonally by week 6 at 0.1 to 3.0 mg/kg.

Clones were sequenced by immunoSEQ multiplex PCR, and TCRdb holds only the in-frame ones, with some missing. The table records about 68,000 clones, over 75% of them present only once. CDR3 length: 15 amino acids. V was shortened by 6 bases and J by 0 bases, with 14 bases between the two germline ends. Germline loops: CDR1 SEHNR, CDR2 FQNEAQ (reference sequence). Sequenced material: CD4+ or CD8+ T cells sorted from blood, taken in a trial of the OX40 agonist ivuxolimab. The TCR comes from an adult with an advanced solid tumor such as melanoma, head and neck, liver or kidney cancer. The genes are TRBV7-9 and TRBJ1-2; D may be TRBD1 (5 bases). The CDR3 protein is CASSHQWGPNYGYTF. CDR3 DNA: TGTGCCAGCAGTCATCAATGGGGCCCTAACTATGGCTACACCTTC.